The next 20 T cell receptor beta chains were all read from a single sample in a study of memory CD4+ T cells and cytomegalovirus serostatus. Single viable CD3+CD4+CD8-CD45RO+ cells were sorted as the memory CD4+ T cells. The table came from immunoSEQ multiplex PCR; TCRdb's copy has only in-frame clones and leaves some out. The sample carries under 85,000 clones, just under 80% recorded once. The sequencing sample was made of memory CD4+ T cells from blood. These receptors were obtained from an adult in good health and CMV-seropositive.

This clone turned up a few times. The V gene is TRBV13, the J gene TRBJ2-4, with 9 bases identical to TRBD1. This CDR3 region has 14 residues. Germline V gene data show CDR1 as PRHDT and CDR2 as FYEKMQ (reference sequence). V lost 2 bases and J lost 8; bases outside the gene matches: 4. The DNA for the CDR3 is TGTGCCAGCAGCTTACCGGGACAGGGATACATTCAGTACTTC. It translates to CASSLPGQGYIQYF.

This clone was counted between two and nine times. This sequence joins TRBV9 and TRBJ2-1; 8 bases line up with TRBD2. The ends lost 0 bases at V and 8 bases at J; junction bases unmatched: 7. The CDR3 length is 15 residues. CDR1 SGDLS and CDR2 YYNGEE come from the germline V gene. CDR3 amino acids: CASSVEGLGYDEQFF. The DNA for the CDR3 is TGTGCCAGCAGCGTAGAGGGACTAGGGTATGATGAGCAGTTCTTC.

This chain joins TRBV19 and TRBJ2-3; D is perhaps TRBD1 (5 bases). Trimming removed 5 bases at V and 5 bases at J, with 17 bases between. Germline V gene lookup returns CDR1 LNHDA and CDR2 SQIVND (reference sequence). The CDR3 runs to 15 residues. The CDR3 coding sequence is TGTGCCAGTAGTGTTTTAGGAAGGGGAAGAGATACGCAGTATTTT. As protein: CASSVLGRGRDTQYF.

The chain links TRBV5-1 to TRBJ1-1, with no clear D. V lost 3 bases and J lost 2, with 11 bases in between. Germline CDR1 SGHRS, CDR2 YFSETQ. This CDR3 region has 14 residues. The CDR3 coding sequence is TGCGCCAGCAGCTGGGGAACGAGAAACACTGAAGCTTTCTTT. Translated: CASSWGTRNTEAFF.

V is TRBV7-8 and J is TRBJ2-5; 7 bases agree with TRBD2. V gave up 2 bases and J gave up 0 bases; unmatched junction bases: 9. There are 17 residues in the CDR3. Germline values: CDR1 SGHVS, CDR2 FQNEAQ. The CDR3 DNA reads TGTGCCAGCAGCTTACAGGCTAGCGGAGTGTACCAAGAGACCCAGTACTTC. It codes for CASSLQASGVYQETQYF.

The chain links TRBV5-4 to TRBJ1-2; D call uncertain. Germline-derived CDR1 and CDR2 are SGHNT and YYREEE (reference sequence). CDR3 length: 13 amino acids. Trimming pared 7 bases from V and 0 bases from J, leaving 10 bases between. The CDR3 coding sequence is TGTGCCAGCTCCAGCGTTACTAACTATGGCTACACCTTC. This encodes CASSSVTNYGYTF.

The V gene is TRBV11-3, the J gene TRBJ2-3; D call uncertain. Trimming took off 7 bases at V and 4 bases at J, with 15 bases between the two ends. This CDR3 has 14 amino acids. CDR1 is SGHNT, CDR2 YENEEA, per germline. CDR3 protein: CASTIVKGSDTQYF. Here the CDR3 DNA reads TGTGCCAGCACCATCGTCAAGGGTTCAGATACGCAGTATTTT.

The chain recombines TRBV29-1 with TRBJ2-1, with 8 bases lining up with TRBD1. CDR3 size: 12 residues. Germline loops: CDR1 SQVTM, CDR2 ANQGSEA. With V trimmed by 2 bases and J by 7 bases, 1 base remained unmatched. CDR3 sequence (DNA): TGCAGCGTTGAAAGGACAGGGAATGAGCAGTTCTTC. Protein product: CSVERTGNEQFF.

The chain employs TRBV11-3 and TRBJ1-4; possibly TRBD1 for D (5 bases). The CDR3 contains 15 residues. Germline loops: CDR1 SGHNT, CDR2 YENEEA. Between the trimmed V and J ends, which lost 5 bases and 3 bases, there was a span of 13 bases. This CDR3 is CASSKQELANEKLFF. The CDR3 DNA reads TGTGCCAGCAGCAAACAGGAGTTGGCTAATGAAAAACTGTTTTTT.

This clone was detected once. The chain couples TRBV2 to TRBJ1-2; D is unclear. With 4 bases removed from V and 5 bases from J, the gap between germline ends came to 14 bases. Per germline, CDR1 SNHLY and CDR2 FYNNEI. The CDR3 runs 14 residues. This CDR3 reads CASSGAALGYGYTF. The CDR3 DNA is TGTGCCAGCAGTGGGGCAGCCCTCGGGTATGGCTACACCTTC.

Of note for this clone: This same CDR3 is encoded by further DNA sequences in the sample. The chain employs TRBV23-1 and TRBJ2-7; no clear D gene. TRBV23-1 is assigned to the ORF class and has an uncertain function. The CDR3 is 16 residues long. V lost 2 bases to trimming and J lost 0 bases, with 14 bases between them. CDR3 in DNA: TGCGCCAGCAGTCAAGCCCCGGGCCCGAGCTCCTACGAGCAGTACGTC. As protein: CASSQAPGPSSYEQYV.

This clone was observed a single time. The J gene is TRBJ2-3, the V gene TRBV7-2, with TRBD2 matching 8 bases. There are 15 residues in the CDR3. Germline V gives CDR1 SGHTA, CDR2 FQGNSA. V shed 5 bases, J shed 2 bases, and the junction held 6 bases outside the gene matches. Here the CDR3 reads CASSRSGSFTDTQYF. Here the CDR3 DNA reads TGTGCCAGCAGCCGAAGCGGGAGTTTCACAGATACGCAGTATTTT.

This clone was counted once. The chain employs TRBV6-5 and TRBJ2-2, with 7 bases identical to TRBD2. Germline assignment: CDR1 MNHEY and CDR2 SVGAGI. This CDR3 contains 15 residues. The V gene end was trimmed by 5 bases and the J gene end by 4 bases; junction bases not matched to a gene: 7. The CDR3 region is CASSPLIAGTGELFF. CDR3 DNA sequence: TGTGCCAGCAGTCCTTTAATAGCGGGCACCGGGGAGCTGTTTTTT.

The J gene is TRBJ2-2, the V gene TRBV25-1; a weak D match, TRBD2 (5 bases). Trimming pared 7 bases from V and 1 base from J, leaving 13 bases between. The length of the CDR3 is 15 residues. Germline V gives CDR1 MGHDK, CDR2 SYGVNS. CDR3 nucleotides: TGTGCCAGCACCAAAGATGGACTGAACACCGGGGAGCTGTTTTTT. Its translation is CASTKDGLNTGELFF.

Here the CDR3 DNA reads TGTGCCAGCTCACCACCGAGCGCTGGGGCCAACGTCCTGACTTTC. This translates into CASSPPSAGANVLTF. The rearrangement uses TRBV18 and TRBJ2-6; unclear D gene. The CDR3 covers 15 residues. The V end lost 0 bases, the J end lost 2 bases, and 5 bases lay between the germline ends. Germline assignment: CDR1 KGHSH and CDR2 LQKENI.

The V and J genes are TRBV29-1 and TRBJ1-5; weak D call: TRBD1 (5 bases). The CDR3 runs to 13 residues. The V end lost 6 bases, the J end lost 0 bases, and 9 bases lay between the germline ends. The germline gives CDR1 SQVTM, CDR2 ANQGSEA. The CDR3 nucleotides read TGCAGCGTCCAACAGGATAGCAATCAGCCCCAGCATTTT. Protein product: CSVQQDSNQPQHF.

The rearrangement joins TRBV15 to TRBJ1-1, with D unresolved. This CDR3 contains 13 residues. Trimming cost V 0 bases and J 10 bases, with 12 bases left between them. CDR1 and CDR2 (germline): LNHNV, YYDKDF (reference sequence). The CDR3 DNA follows: TGTGCCACCAGCAGAGATCTAGGAGGTGGAGCTTTCTTT. It translates to CATSRDLGGGAFF.

With respect to this clone: One end of the junction fails to match germline, which may point to a read error. This chain uses TRBV7-7 with TRBJ2-1; D ambiguous. Germline assignment: CDR1 SSHAT and CDR2 FNYEAQ (reference sequence). The CDR3 has 15 amino acids. The CDR3 loop reads CASSLQTVPYNEQFF. The CDR3 coding sequence is TGTGCTAGCAGCTTACAGACTGTGCCCTACAATGAGCAGTTCTTC.

This chain joins TRBV6-5 and TRBJ1-3; D call uncertain. The CDR3 is made up of 13 amino acids. Per the germline V gene, CDR1 is MNHEY and CDR2 is SVGAGI. V dropped 7 bases and J dropped 2 bases, with 9 bases sitting between them. The CDR3 here is CASKEVAGNTIYF. DNA for the CDR3: TGTGCCAGCAAAGAGGTGGCTGGAAACACCATATATTTT.

The V gene is TRBV6-1, the J gene TRBJ1-1, with a tentative D call TRBD1 (5 bases). Germline V gene sequence: CDR1 MNHNS, CDR2 SASEGT. Trimming left V 1 base short and J 5 bases short, with 11 bases between. The CDR3 runs to 14 residues. The CDR3 spells CASSEEMGRTEAFF. CDR3 sequence (DNA): TGTGCCAGCAGTGAAGAAATGGGGCGGACTGAAGCTTTCTTT.